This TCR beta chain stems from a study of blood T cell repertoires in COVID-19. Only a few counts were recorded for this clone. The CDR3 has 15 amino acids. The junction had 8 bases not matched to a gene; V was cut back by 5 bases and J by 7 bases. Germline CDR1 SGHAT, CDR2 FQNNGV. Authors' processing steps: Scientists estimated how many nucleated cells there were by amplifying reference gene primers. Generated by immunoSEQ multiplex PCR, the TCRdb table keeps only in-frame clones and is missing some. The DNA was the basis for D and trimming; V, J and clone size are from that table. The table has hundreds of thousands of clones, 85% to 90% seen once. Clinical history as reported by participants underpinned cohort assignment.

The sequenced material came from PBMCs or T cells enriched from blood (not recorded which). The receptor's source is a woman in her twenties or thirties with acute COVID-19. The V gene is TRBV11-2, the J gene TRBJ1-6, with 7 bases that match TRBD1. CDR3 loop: CASSNTGTENSPLHF. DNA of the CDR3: TGTGCCAGCAGCAACACCGGGACAGAGAATTCACCCCTCCACTTT.